This entry lists 2 T cell receptor beta chains sequenced from one sample in a study of control samples from healthy donors and cancer patients. The assay was immunoSEQ multiplex PCR, and TCRdb's table has in-frame clones only and misses some. The sample lists 20,000 to 25,000 clones, 65% to 90% occurring once. Specimen: PBMCs. Receptors were obtained from a man between 60 and 75 years old with head and neck cancer.

The rearrangement uses TRBV5-8 and TRBJ2-7, with 10 bases matching TRBD1. This CDR3 is 15 amino acids long. Germline CDR1 reads SGHTS; CDR2 reads YDEGEE. The V segment lost 3 bases and the J segment 2 bases; nucleotides outside the gene matches: 5. The CDR3 DNA reads TGTGCCAGCAGCTCACCCGGGACAGGGGCCTACGAGCAGTACTTC. Translating gives CASSSPGTGAYEQYF.

In its sample, this clone was seen a few times. The genes are TRBV5-1 and TRBJ1-1; possible D gene TRBD1, 6 bases. Germline CDR1 SGHRS, CDR2 YFSETQ. The CDR3 is made up of 13 amino acids. Trimming removed 3 bases at V and 3 bases at J, with 9 bases between. The CDR3: CASSSRGDTEAFF. CDR3 DNA: TGCGCCAGCAGCTCCAGGGGTGACACTGAAGCTTTCTTT.